These 6 T cell receptor beta chains were all obtained from the same sample, sequenced in a study of metastatic and nonmetastatic thyroid tumors. No patient had received any treatment before thyroid surgery. TCRdb reprocessed the PCR reads via MiXCR. The sample holds thousands of clones, roughly a fifth seen once. The sample was adjacent normal tissue. The receptor source for this set is a male donor with papillary thyroid cancer or a benign thyroid nodule (not recorded which). Some clones in this sample may be carry-over from other donors' samples.

This clone has ten or more counts. Other DNA sequences in the sample encode the same CDR3. The chain links TRBV28 to TRBJ1-2; maybe TRBD1 (5 bases). The germline CDR1 and CDR2 sequences are MDHEN and SYDVKM. The CDR3 is 16 residues long. Between the trimmed V and J ends, which lost 5 bases and 6 bases, there was a span of 22 bases. The CDR3 nucleotides are TGTGCCAGCAGTGGGGGATCGGTAATCGCGGCGAATGGCTACACCTTC. Translating gives CASSGGSVIAANGYTF.

V and J are TRBV3-1 and TRBJ2-7, with D tentatively TRBD2 (6 bases). V lost 5 bases, J lost 7 bases, and 15 bases lay in between. The CDR3 totals 13 residues. Germline assignment: CDR1 LGHDT and CDR2 YNNKEL (reference sequence). The CDR3 coding sequence is TGTGCCAGCAGCTTCGGGACTCTGGGGGAGCAGTACTTC. Encoded protein: CASSFGTLGEQYF.

This clone is judged medium-sized. J is TRBJ2-1 and V is TRBV20-1; 13 nucleotides line up with TRBD2. Germline CDR1 DFQATT, CDR2 SNEGSKA (reference sequence). V was pared by 6 bases and J by 5 bases, with 7 bases of the junction left unmatched. The CDR3 extends over 15 amino acids. The CDR3 coding sequence is TGCAGTGCCAATGGACTAGCGGGGGTGGACAATGAGCAGTTCTTC. Translated, it gives CSANGLAGVDNEQFF.

In this sample, this clone turned up a few times. As DNA, the CDR3 is TGTGCCAGCAGGACAGACCTTGAAGCTTTCTTT. This encodes CASRTDLEAFF. The chain uses TRBV2 and TRBJ1-1; D possibly corresponds to TRBD1 (5 bases). This CDR3 has 11 residues. With 6 bases removed from V and 7 bases from J, the gap between germline ends came to 9 bases. CDR1 and CDR2 (germline): SNHLY, FYNNEI.

Details on this clone: Other DNA variants within this sample encode the same CDR3. This rearrangement joins TRBV20-1 to TRBJ2-1; a weak D match, TRBD1 (6 bases). Trimming took off 5 bases at V and 0 bases at J, with 17 bases between the two ends. This CDR3 is built from 16 residues. From germline, CDR1 is DFQATT and CDR2 SNEGSKA (reference sequence). CDR3 in DNA: TGCAGTGCTCCGTACCGGGACATTAGCTCCTACAATGAGCAGTTCTTC. This codes for CSAPYRDISSYNEQFF.

This clone has at least ten counts. The V gene is TRBV6-1, the J gene TRBJ1-2; 8 bases map to TRBD1. The CDR3 contains 15 residues. Germline trimming cut 1 base from V and 4 bases from J; bases unmatched to any gene: 5. CDR1 and CDR2 (germline): MNHNS, SASEGT. The CDR3 bases are TGTGCCAGCAGTGAAGGAGGACAGGGCTCCTATGGCTACACCTTC. This encodes CASSEGGQGSYGYTF.